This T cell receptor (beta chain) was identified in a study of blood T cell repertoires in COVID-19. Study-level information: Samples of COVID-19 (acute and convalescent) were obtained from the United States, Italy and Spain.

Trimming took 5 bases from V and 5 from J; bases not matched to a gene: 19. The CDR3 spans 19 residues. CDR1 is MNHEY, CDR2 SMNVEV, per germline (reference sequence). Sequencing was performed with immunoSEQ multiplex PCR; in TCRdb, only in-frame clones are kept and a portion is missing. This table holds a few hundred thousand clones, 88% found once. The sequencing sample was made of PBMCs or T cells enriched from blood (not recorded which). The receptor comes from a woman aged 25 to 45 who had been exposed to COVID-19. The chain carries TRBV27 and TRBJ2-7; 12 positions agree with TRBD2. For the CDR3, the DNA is TGTGCCAGCAGTCCCCTATCGGGGAGACTAGCGGGAGAACTCGACGAGCAGTACTTC. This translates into CASSPLSGRLAGELDEQYF.